This record covers a single TCR beta chain. Its antigen remains unknown. TCRdb reprocessed the 5' RACE reads via MiXCR and lists one record per CDR3 protein. Here the sample spans about 55,000 distinct CDR3 sequences, approximately 8% being singletons. These data are taken from a study of early T cells in non-severe SARS-CoV-2 infection. Overall study context: Whole-blood bulk RNA, unsorted, was sequenced, and chains were unpaired. Broader study findings: Anti-spike CD8 specificities were favored by VDJdb matching, whose results missed private and CD4 specificities.

The source of this sequence is an adult who was a healthcare worker with PCR-confirmed SARS-CoV-2 infection or an uninfected control (not recorded which). Sample: whole blood.

CDR3 DNA sequence: TGCGCCAGCAGCCCACAGACTAGTGCGCTTGGATACAATGAGCAGTTCTTC. Translation: CASSPQTSALGYNEQFF. This rearrangement joins TRBV5-1 to TRBJ2-1; D perhaps matches TRBD2 (6 bases). The CDR3 has 17 amino acids. Germline V lookup: CDR1 SGHRS, CDR2 YFSETQ. V lost 4 bases to trimming and J lost 4 bases, with 21 bases between them. Looking up the rest from reference TRBV5-1 and TRBJ2-1 gives the full variable domain: KAGVTQTPRYLIKTRGQQVTLSCSPISGHRSVSWYQQTPGQGLQFLFEYFSETQRNKGNFPGRFSGRQFSNSRSEMNVSTLELGDSALYLCASSPQTSALGYNEQFFGPGTRLTVL.